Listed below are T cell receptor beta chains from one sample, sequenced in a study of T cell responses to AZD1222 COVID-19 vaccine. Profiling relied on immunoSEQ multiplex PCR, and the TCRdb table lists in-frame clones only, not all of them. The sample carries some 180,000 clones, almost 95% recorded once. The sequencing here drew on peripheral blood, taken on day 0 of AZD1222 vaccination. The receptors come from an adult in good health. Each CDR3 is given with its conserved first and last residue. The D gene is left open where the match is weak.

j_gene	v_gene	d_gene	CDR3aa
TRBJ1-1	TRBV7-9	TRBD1	CASSLSPGTGDAEAFF
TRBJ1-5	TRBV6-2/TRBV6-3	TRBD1	CASSDGQGASNQPQHF
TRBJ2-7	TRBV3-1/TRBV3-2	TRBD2	CASSQDRTSEQYF
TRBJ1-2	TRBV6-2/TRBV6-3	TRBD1	CASSKRDRVMDGYTF
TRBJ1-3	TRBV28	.	CASSRGSGNTIYF
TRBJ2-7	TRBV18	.	CASSPPSVHEQYF
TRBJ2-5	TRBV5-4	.	CASSLRGPQETQYF
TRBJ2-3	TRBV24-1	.	CATSDWDTQYF
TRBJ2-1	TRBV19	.	CASSPQTLPPYNEQFF
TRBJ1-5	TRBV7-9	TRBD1	CASSEGQANQPQHF